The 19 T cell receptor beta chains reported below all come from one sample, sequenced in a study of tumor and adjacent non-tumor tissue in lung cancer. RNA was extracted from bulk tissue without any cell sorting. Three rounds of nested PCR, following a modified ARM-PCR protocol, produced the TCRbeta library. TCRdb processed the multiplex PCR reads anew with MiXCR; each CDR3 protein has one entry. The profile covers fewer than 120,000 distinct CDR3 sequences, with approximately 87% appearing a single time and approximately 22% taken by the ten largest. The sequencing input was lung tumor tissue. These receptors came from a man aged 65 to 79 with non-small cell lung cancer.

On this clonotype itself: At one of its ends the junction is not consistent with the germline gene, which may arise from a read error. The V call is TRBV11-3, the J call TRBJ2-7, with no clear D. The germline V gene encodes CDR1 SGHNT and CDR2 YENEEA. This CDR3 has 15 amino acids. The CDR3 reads CTRSLVSISSYEQYF. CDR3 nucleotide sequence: TGTACCAGGAGCTTAGTATCGATTAGCTCCTACGAGCAGTACTTC.

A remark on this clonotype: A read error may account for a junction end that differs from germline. The CDR3 nucleotides read TGTGCCAGCAATTTATTGACAGGGTTTAGCTATGGCTATACCTTC. This encodes CASNLLTGFSYGYTF. The chain recombines TRBV12-3 or TRBV12-4 with TRBJ1-2; 7 bases agree with TRBD1. This CDR3 region has 15 residues.

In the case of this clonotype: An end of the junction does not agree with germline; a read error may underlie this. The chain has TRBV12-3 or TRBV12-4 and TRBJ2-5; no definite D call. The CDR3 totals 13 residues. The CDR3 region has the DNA TGTGCCAGGAGTCTGAATATAGGAGAGACCCAGCACTTC. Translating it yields CARSLNIGETQHF.

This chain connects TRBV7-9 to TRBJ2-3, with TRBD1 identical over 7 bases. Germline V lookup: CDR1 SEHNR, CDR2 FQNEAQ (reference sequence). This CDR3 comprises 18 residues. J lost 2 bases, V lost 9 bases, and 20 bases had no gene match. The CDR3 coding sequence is TGTGCCAGTAGCCCCCTGAGTAGACAGGGTTATCCCACAGATACGCAGTATTTT. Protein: CASSPLSRQGYPTDTQYF.

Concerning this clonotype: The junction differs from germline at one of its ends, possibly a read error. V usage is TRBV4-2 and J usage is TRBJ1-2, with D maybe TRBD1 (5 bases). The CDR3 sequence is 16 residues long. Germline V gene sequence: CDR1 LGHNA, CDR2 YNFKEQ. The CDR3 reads CASSPTETDILYGYTF. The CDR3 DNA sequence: TGTGCCAGCAGTCCTACCGAGACAGATATCCTCTATGGTTACACCTTC.

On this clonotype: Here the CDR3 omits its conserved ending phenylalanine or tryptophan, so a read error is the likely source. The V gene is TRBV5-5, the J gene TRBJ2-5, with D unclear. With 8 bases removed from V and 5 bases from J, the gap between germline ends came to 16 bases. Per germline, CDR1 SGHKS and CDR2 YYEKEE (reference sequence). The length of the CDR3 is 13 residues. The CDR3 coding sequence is TGTGCCAGTGGCTTGGTCAGTCCGGAGACCCAGTACTTA. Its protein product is CASGLVSPETQYL.

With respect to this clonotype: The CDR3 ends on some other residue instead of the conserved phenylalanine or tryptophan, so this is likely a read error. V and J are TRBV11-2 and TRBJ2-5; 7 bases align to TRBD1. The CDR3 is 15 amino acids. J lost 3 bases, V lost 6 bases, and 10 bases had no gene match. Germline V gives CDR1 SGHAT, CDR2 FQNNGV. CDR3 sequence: CASSRMGQTEETQYS. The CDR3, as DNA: TGTGCCAGCAGTAGAATGGGACAGACAGAAGAGACCCAGTACTCC.

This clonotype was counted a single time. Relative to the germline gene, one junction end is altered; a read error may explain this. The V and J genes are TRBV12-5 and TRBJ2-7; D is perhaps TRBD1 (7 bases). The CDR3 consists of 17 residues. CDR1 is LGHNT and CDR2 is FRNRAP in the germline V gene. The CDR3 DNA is TGTGTTAGTGTTTTGTTCTTGTCAGGGGGAGGAACCTACGAGCAGTACTTC. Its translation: CVSVLFLSGGGTYEQYF.

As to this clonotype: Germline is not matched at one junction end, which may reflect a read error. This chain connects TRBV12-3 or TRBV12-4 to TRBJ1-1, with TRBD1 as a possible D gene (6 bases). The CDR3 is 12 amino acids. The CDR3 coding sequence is TGTGCCAGCAGGGGAGGGGACATTGAAGCATTCTTT. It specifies CASRGGDIEAFF.

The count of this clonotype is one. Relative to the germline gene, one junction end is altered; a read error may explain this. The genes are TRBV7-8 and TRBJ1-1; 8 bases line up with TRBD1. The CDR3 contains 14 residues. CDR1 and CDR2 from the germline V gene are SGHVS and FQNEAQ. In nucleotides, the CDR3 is TGTGCCAGTACCCAGGGGGCTCGTAACACTCAAGCTTTCTTT. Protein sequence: CASTQGARNTQAFF.

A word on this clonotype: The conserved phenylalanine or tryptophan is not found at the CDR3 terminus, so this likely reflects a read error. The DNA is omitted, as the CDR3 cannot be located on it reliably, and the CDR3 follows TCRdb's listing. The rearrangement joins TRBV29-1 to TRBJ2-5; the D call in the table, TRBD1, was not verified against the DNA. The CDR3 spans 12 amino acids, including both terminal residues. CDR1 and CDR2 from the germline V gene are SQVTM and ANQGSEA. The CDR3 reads CSVETGGETHYI.

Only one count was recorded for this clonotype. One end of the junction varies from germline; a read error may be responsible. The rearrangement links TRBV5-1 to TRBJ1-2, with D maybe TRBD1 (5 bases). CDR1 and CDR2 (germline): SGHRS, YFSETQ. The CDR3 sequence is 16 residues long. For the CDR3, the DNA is TGCGCCAGCAGCCCAGATTCTTGGACAAGAAGAGATGGTTACACCTTC. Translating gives CASSPDSWTRRDGYTF.

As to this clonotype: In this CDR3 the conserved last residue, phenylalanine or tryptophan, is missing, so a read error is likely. For the CDR3, the DNA is TGTGCCAGCAGCCCTGAATTGAACACTGAAGCTTTCTCT. Its protein is CASSPELNTEAFS. The chain joins TRBV5-4 to TRBJ1-1; D not resolved. Trimming took 4 bases from V and 0 from J, leaving 7 bases between them. Germline CDR1 reads SGHNT; CDR2 reads YYREEE (reference sequence). The CDR3 sequence is 13 residues long.

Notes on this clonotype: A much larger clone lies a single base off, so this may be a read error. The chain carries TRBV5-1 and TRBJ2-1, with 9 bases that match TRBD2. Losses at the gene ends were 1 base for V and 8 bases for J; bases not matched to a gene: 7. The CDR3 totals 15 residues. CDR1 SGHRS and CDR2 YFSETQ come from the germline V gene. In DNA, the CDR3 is TGCGCCAGCAGCTTGACGGGACTAGCAGGCGATGAGCAGTTCTTC. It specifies CASSLTGLAGDEQFF.

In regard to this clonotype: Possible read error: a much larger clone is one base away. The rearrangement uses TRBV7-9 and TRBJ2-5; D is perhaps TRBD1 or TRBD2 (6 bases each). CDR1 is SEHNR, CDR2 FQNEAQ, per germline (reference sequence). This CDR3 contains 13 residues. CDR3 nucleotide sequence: TGTGCCAGCAGGCCAGGGGAGGAAGAGGCCCAGTACTTC. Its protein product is CASRPGEEEAQYF.

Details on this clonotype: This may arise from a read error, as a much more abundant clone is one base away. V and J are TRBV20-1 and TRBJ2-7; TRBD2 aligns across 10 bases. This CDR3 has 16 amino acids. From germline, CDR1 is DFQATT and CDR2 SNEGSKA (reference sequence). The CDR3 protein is CSDRDSSGGISYEQYF. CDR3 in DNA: TGCAGTGATAGAGATAGTAGCGGGGGGATCTCCTACGAGCAGTACTTC.

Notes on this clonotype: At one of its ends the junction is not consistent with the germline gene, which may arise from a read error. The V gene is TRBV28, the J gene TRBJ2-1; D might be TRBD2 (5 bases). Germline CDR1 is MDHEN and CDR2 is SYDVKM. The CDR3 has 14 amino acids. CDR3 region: CASDSSGIDNEQLF. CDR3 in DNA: TGTGCCAGCGATAGCAGCGGAATTGACAATGAGCAGCTCTTC. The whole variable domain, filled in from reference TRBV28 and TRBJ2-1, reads DVKVTQSSRYLVKRTGEKVFLECVQDMDHENMFWYRQDPGLGLRLIYFSYDVKMKEKGDIPEGYSVSREKKERFSLILESASTNQTSMYLCASDSSGIDNEQLFGPGTRLTVL.

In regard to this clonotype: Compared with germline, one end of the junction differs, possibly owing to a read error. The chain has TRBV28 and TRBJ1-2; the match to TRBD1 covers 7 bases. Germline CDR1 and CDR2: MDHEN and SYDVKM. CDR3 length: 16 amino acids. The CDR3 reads CATTLTGTDWNYGYTF. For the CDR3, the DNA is TGCGCCACCACCCTTACCGGGACAGACTGGAATTATGGCTACACCTTC.

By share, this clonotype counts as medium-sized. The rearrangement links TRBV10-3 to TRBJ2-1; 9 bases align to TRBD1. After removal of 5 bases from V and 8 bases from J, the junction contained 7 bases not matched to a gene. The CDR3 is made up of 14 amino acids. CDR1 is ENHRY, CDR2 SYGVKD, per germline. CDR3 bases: TGTGCCATCAGTTCGGGACAGGGAGTACATGAGCAGTTCTTC. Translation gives CAISSGQGVHEQFF.